This TCR beta chain derives from a study of blood T cells in healthy people across ages. On this clonotype itself: Its target is unknown. The junction differs from germline at one of its ends, possibly a read error.

CDR3 length: 15 amino acids. From germline, CDR1 is KGHDR and CDR2 SFDVKD. For the second PCR, which ran for roughly 7 to 11 cycles, a sample-barcoded 5' primer and a J-beta primer mix were used. MiXCR, applied by TCRdb to the 5' RACE reads, yields one record per CDR3 protein. The table includes approximately 1.5 million distinct CDR3 sequences, about 31% detected once. Isolation recovered at least 7 million PBMCs from every sample. Findings of the study overall: Leaving the PBMCs unsorted stopped any conclusive comparison of naive versus antigen-experienced cells.

Sequencing input: blood. The chain carries TRBV24-1 and TRBJ2-3, with TRBD1 identical over 8 bases. The sequence derives from a woman aged 25 to 45 in good health. The CDR3 loop is CAASATSQGAYTQYF. CDR3 bases: TGTGCCGCCAGCGCGACCTCCCAGGGGGCGTATACGCAGTATTTT.